These T cell receptor beta chains were read from a single sample in a study of Ad26.COV2.S vaccination and SARS-CoV-2 variants. The assay was immunoSEQ multiplex PCR, and TCRdb's table has in-frame clones only and misses some. The table includes 300,000 to 400,000 clones, about 90% detected once. The sample consisted of peripheral blood, taken after recovery from COVID-19. These TCRs come from a human donor who had recovered from COVID-19. The CDR3 runs from the conserved cysteine through the conserved F or W. The order of the fields is clone size, D gene, V gene, J gene, CDR3 protein, CDR3 DNA. The D gene is left open where the match is weak. Size is omitted from some rows. Given values are once, few, many or a class for expanded clones.

size: .
D: .
V: TRBV15
J: TRBJ2-7
CDR3: CATSRPGQSYEQYF
DNA: TGTGCCACCAGCAGACCTGGACAGTCCTACGAGCAGTACTTC

size: .
D: TRBD2
V: TRBV19
J: TRBJ2-7
CDR3: CASSERGPYEQYF
DNA: TGTGCCAGTAGCGAGCGGGGACCCTACGAGCAGTACTTC

size: .
D: .
V: TRBV7-2
J: TRBJ2-3
CDR3: CASSVGQLGIGDTQYF
DNA: TGTGCCAGCAGCGTCGGACAATTAGGGATAGGAGATACGCAGTATTTT

size: .
D: .
V: TRBV30
J: TRBJ2-5
CDR3: CAWRKRANQETQYF
DNA: TGTGCCTGGAGAAAGCGGGCAAATCAAGAGACCCAGTACTTC

size: .
D: TRBD1
V: TRBV5-6
J: TRBJ1-3
CDR3: CASSLGTGVGNTIYF
DNA: TGTGCCAGCAGCTTGGGGACAGGGGTCGGAAACACCATATATTTT

size: .
D: TRBD1
V: TRBV18
J: TRBJ2-7
CDR3: CASSPRTGSSYEQYF
DNA: TGTGCCAGCTCTCCCAGGACAGGGAGCTCCTACGAGCAGTACTTC

size: once
D: .
V: TRBV5-6
J: TRBJ1-3
CDR3: CASSLAGGSGNTIYF
DNA: TGTGCCAGCAGCTTGGCCGGGGGATCAGGAAACACCATATATTTT

size: .
D: TRBD2
V: TRBV7-2
J: TRBJ2-7
CDR3: CASSLGLAGGRSYEQYF
DNA: TGTGCCAGCAGCTTAGGACTAGCGGGGGGCCGCTCCTACGAGCAGTACTTC

size: .
D: .
V: TRBV19
J: TRBJ2-1
CDR3: CASSMGLSLYNEQFF
DNA: TGTGCCAGTAGTATGGGACTCAGCCTATACAATGAGCAGTTCTTC

size: .
D: .
V: TRBV4-1
J: TRBJ1-2
CDR3: CASSQEPSNYGYTF
DNA: TGCGCCAGCAGCCAAGAACCATCAAACTATGGCTACACCTTC

size: .
D: .
V: TRBV19
J: TRBJ2-5
CDR3: CASSIGDQETQYF
DNA: TGTGCCAGTAGTATAGGTGACCAAGAGACCCAGTACTTC

size: .
D: .
V: TRBV10-3
J: TRBJ2-6
CDR3: CAIGSSGANVLTF
DNA: TGTGCCATCGGCTCCTCTGGGGCCAACGTCCTGACTTTC

size: .
D: .
V: TRBV27
J: TRBJ1-1
CDR3: CASSVGTLNTEAFF
DNA: TGTGCCAGCTCGGTCGGGACCTTGAACACTGAAGCTTTCTTT

size: .
D: .
V: TRBV5-1
J: TRBJ2-7
CDR3: CASSLVGGDLRYEQYF
DNA: TGCGCCAGCAGCTTGGTAGGGGGAGACCTGCGCTACGAGCAGTACTTC

size: .
D: .
V: TRBV5-5
J: TRBJ2-7
CDR3: CASSLGADLSYEQYF
DNA: TGTGCCAGCAGCTTGGGGGCAGACCTCTCCTACGAGCAGTACTTC

size: once
D: .
V: TRBV9
J: TRBJ2-7
CDR3: CASSVAGKDYEQYF
DNA: TGTGCCAGCAGCGTAGCAGGCAAGGACTACGAGCAGTACTTC

size: .
D: .
V: TRBV7-9
J: TRBJ2-5
CDR3: CATSRSGRGQETQYF
DNA: TGTGCCACCTCGAGGTCGGGACGGGGCCAAGAGACCCAGTACTTC

size: .
D: TRBD2
V: TRBV5-4
J: TRBJ2-5
CDR3: CASSSESGGASGETQYF
DNA: TGTGCCAGCAGCTCGGAGAGCGGGGGGGCCTCGGGGGAGACCCAGTACTTC

size: .
D: .
V: TRBV24-1
J: TRBJ2-2
CDR3: CATSDFMVGGPHGELFF
DNA: TGTGCCACCAGTGATTTCATGGTGGGGGGCCCCCACGGGGAGCTGTTTTTT

size: .
D: .
V: TRBV7-3
J: TRBJ1-1
CDR3: CASRRPDTEAFF
DNA: TGTGCCAGCCGTCGCCCAGACACTGAAGCTTTCTTT

size: .
D: TRBD1
V: TRBV10-3
J: TRBJ2-5
CDR3: CAISEGQGVAETQYF
DNA: TGTGCCATCAGTGAGGGTCAGGGGGTAGCAGAGACCCAGTACTTC

size: .
D: .
V: TRBV7-9
J: TRBJ1-1
CDR3: CASSLEAREAFF
DNA: TGTGCCAGCAGCTTAGAGGCCCGTGAAGCTTTCTTT

size: .
D: .
V: TRBV20-1
J: TRBJ2-1
CDR3: CSASDPWTGGGEQFF
DNA: TGCAGTGCTAGTGATCCCTGGACGGGGGGCGGTGAGCAGTTCTTC

size: .
D: TRBD1
V: TRBV6-1
J: TRBJ1-4
CDR3: CASSEAGTGGFGEKLFF
DNA: TGTGCCAGCAGTGAAGCCGGGACAGGGGGTTTTGGTGAAAAACTGTTTTTT

size: .
D: .
V: TRBV3-1/TRBV3-2
J: TRBJ2-7
CDR3: CASSQSPGEQYF
DNA: TGTGCCAGCAGCCAAAGCCCCGGCGAGCAGTACTTC

size: .
D: .
V: TRBV19
J: TRBJ1-1
CDR3: CASAREAGEAFF
DNA: TGTGCCAGTGCTCGGGAGGCGGGTGAAGCTTTCTTT

size: .
D: .
V: TRBV27
J: TRBJ1-2
CDR3: CASSLSVQTATNYGYTF
DNA: TGTGCCAGCAGTTTATCCGTCCAAACCGCCACTAACTATGGCTACACCTTC

size: .
D: .
V: TRBV10-1
J: TRBJ1-4
CDR3: CARRVETTGQKGEKLFF
DNA: TGCGCCAGACGTGTTGAAACAACAGGGCAAAAGGGTGAAAAACTGTTTTTT

size: .
D: .
V: TRBV6-2/TRBV6-3
J: TRBJ2-3
CDR3: CASSRDSTDTQYF
DNA: TGTGCCAGCAGTCGCGACAGCACAGATACGCAGTATTTT

size: .
D: TRBD1
V: TRBV7-3
J: TRBJ2-5
CDR3: CASRGQGEETQYF
DNA: TGTGCCAGCCGGGGACAGGGGGAAGAGACCCAGTACTTC

size: .
D: TRBD1
V: TRBV5-1
J: TRBJ2-1
CDR3: CASSLGQGAFYEQFF
DNA: TGCGCCAGCAGCTTAGGACAGGGGGCATTCTATGAGCAGTTCTTC

size: once
D: .
V: TRBV25-1
J: TRBJ2-7
CDR3: CASTGPPSYEQYF
DNA: TGTGCCAGCACAGGTCCCCCTTCCTACGAGCAGTACTTC

size: .
D: TRBD1
V: TRBV14
J: TRBJ2-5
CDR3: CASSQWTGTKETQYF
DNA: TGTGCCAGCAGCCAATGGACAGGGACGAAAGAGACCCAGTACTTC

size: .
D: TRBD2
V: TRBV3-1/TRBV3-2
J: TRBJ2-6
CDR3: CASSLLLGGGSPALQANVLTF
DNA: TGTGCCAGCAGCCTCCTCCTCGGGGGGGGGTCGCCTGCTCTGCAGGCCAACGTCCTGACTTTC

size: many
D: .
V: TRBV5-1
J: TRBJ2-3
CDR3: CASSLGGRSTDTQYF
DNA: TGCGCCAGCAGCTTGGGCGGGCGTAGCACAGATACGCAGTATTTT

size: .
D: TRBD1
V: TRBV27
J: TRBJ1-1
CDR3: CASSRLPGQGPTEAFF
DNA: TGTGCCAGCAGTAGGTTACCGGGACAGGGTCCCACTGAAGCTTTCTTT

size: .
D: .
V: TRBV6-5
J: TRBJ1-3
CDR3: CASRQGVNTIYF
DNA: TGTGCCAGCAGGCAAGGGGTAAACACCATATATTTT

size: .
D: TRBD2
V: TRBV6-7
J: TRBJ2-7
CDR3: CASSPGQGRTSGGLHEQYF
DNA: TGTGCCAGCAGTCCCGGACAGGGGCGTACTAGCGGGGGGCTCCACGAGCAGTACTTC

size: .
D: .
V: TRBV2
J: TRBJ2-5
CDR3: CASRSKDPRAQETQYF
DNA: TGTGCCAGCAGATCGAAGGACCCTAGAGCCCAAGAGACCCAGTACTTC

size: .
D: .
V: TRBV6-6
J: TRBJ1-5
CDR3: CASSYMDSSNQPQHF
DNA: TGTGCCAGCAGTTATATGGACAGTAGCAATCAGCCCCAGCATTTT

size: .
D: TRBD2
V: TRBV7-8
J: TRBJ2-3
CDR3: CASSYKTSFSISDTQYF
DNA: TGTGCCAGCAGCTACAAGACTAGCTTTAGTATCTCAGATACGCAGTATTTT

size: once
D: .
V: TRBV6-5
J: TRBJ2-1
CDR3: CASCYPWPGSEQFF
DNA: TGTGCCAGCTGCTATCCGTGGCCGGGTAGTGAGCAGTTCTTC

size: .
D: .
V: TRBV7-9
J: TRBJ1-1
CDR3: CASSLATANTEAFF
DNA: TGTGCCAGCAGCTTAGCGACGGCGAACACTGAAGCTTTCTTT

size: .
D: TRBD1
V: TRBV2
J: TRBJ1-2
CDR3: CASTGTGPTNYGYTF
DNA: TGTGCCAGCACCGGGACAGGGCCCACTAACTATGGCTACACCTTC

size: few
D: .
V: TRBV6-5
J: TRBJ1-5
CDR3: CASRRQNNQPQHF
DNA: TGTGCCAGCAGGCGACAGAACAATCAGCCCCAGCATTTT

size: once
D: .
V: TRBV7-9
J: TRBJ1-2
CDR3: CASSFPGYTF
DNA: TGTGCCAGCAGCTTTCCCGGCTACACCTTC

size: .
D: .
V: TRBV5-1
J: TRBJ1-2
CDR3: CASSLDRFGYTF
DNA: TGCGCCAGCAGCTTGGACAGATTTGGCTACACCTTC

size: .
D: .
V: TRBV7-9
J: TRBJ1-4
CDR3: CASRYGSATNEKLFF
DNA: TGTGCCAGCAGATACGGGTCCGCAACTAATGAAAAACTGTTTTTT

size: .
D: .
V: TRBV4-1
J: TRBJ1-2
CDR3: CASSHDRGSYGYTF
DNA: TGCGCCAGCAGCCATGATCGGGGAAGCTATGGCTACACCTTC

size: .
D: TRBD2
V: TRBV4-1
J: TRBJ2-1
CDR3: CASTSRSGNTGTSGYNEQFF
DNA: TGCGCCAGCACCTCAAGATCAGGAAATACCGGGACTAGCGGATACAATGAGCAGTTCTTC

size: .
D: .
V: TRBV4-3
J: TRBJ2-2
CDR3: CASSQVLPRLTGELFF
DNA: TGCGCCAGCAGCCAAGTCCTACCGAGACTCACCGGGGAGCTGTTTTTT

size: .
D: .
V: TRBV11-2
J: TRBJ1-3
CDR3: CASSPRLTSGNTIYF
DNA: TGTGCCAGCAGCCCAAGATTGACCTCTGGAAACACCATATATTTT